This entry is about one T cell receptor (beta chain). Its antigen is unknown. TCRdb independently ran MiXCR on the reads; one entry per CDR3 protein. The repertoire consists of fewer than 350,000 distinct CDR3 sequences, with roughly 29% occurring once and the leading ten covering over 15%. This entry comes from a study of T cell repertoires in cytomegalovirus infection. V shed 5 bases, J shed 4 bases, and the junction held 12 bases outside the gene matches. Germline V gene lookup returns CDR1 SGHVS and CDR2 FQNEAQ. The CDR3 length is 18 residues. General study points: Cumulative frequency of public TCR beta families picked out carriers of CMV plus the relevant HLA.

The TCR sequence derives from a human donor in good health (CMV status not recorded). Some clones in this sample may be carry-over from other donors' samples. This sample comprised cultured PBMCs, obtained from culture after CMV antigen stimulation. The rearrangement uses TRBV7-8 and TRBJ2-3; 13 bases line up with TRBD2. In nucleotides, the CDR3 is TGTGCCAGCAGCCCTACTAGCGGGAGGGCCGTCGCGGCAGATACGCAGTATTTT. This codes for CASSPTSGRAVAADTQYF.